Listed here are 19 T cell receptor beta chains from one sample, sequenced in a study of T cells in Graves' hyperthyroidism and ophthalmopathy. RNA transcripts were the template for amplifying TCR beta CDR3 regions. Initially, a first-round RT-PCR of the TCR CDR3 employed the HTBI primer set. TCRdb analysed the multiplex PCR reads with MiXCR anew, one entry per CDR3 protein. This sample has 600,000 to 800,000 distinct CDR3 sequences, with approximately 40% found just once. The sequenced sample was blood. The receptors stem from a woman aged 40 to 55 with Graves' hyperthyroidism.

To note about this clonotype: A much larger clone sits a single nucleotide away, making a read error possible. The CDR3 DNA sequence: TGCGCCAGCGGCCGGAGTGGGACCAACGTCCTGACTTTC. Its translation is CASGRSGTNVLTF. The rearrangement links TRBV7-9 to TRBJ2-6; a possible D gene is TRBD2 (5 bases). Germline loops: CDR1 SEHNR, CDR2 FQNEAQ (reference sequence). The length of the CDR3 is 13 residues.

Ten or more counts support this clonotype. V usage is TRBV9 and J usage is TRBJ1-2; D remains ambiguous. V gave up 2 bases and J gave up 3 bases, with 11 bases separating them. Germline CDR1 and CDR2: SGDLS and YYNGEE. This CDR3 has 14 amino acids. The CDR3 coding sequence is TGTGCCAGCAGCGTTACCGACTCCCACTATGGCTACACCTTC. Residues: CASSVTDSHYGYTF.

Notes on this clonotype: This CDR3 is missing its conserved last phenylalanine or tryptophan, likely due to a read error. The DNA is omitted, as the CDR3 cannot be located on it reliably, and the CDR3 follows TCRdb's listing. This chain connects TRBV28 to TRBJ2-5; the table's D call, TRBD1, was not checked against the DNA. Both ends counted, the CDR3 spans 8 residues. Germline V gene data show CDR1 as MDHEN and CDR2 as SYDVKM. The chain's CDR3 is CASSPRGV.

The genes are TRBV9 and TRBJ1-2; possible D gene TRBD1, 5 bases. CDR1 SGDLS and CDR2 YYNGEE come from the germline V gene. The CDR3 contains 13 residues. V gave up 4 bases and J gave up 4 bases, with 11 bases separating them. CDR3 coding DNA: TGTGCCAGCAGCTCTGGGGGAACCTATGGCTACACCTTC. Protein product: CASSSGGTYGYTF.

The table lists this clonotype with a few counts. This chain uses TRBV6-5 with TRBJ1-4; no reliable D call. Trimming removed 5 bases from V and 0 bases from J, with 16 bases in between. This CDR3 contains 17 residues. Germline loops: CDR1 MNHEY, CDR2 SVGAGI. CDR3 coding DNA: TGTGCCAGCAGTCGATTCCCGGGCGACGCAACTAATGAAAAACTGTTTTTT. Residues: CASSRFPGDATNEKLFF.

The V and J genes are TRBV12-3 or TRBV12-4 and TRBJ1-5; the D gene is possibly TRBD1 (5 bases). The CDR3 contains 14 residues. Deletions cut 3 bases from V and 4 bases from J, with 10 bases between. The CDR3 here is CASSFGGNNQPQHF. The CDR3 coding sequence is TGTGCCAGCAGTTTTGGGGGGAATAATCAGCCCCAGCATTTT.

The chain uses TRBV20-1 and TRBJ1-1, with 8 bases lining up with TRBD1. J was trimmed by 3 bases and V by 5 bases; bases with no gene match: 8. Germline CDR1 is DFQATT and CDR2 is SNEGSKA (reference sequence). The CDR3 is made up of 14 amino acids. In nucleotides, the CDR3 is TGCAGTGCTGGGCAGGGGGCGAGGTACACTGAAGCTTTCTTT. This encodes CSAGQGARYTEAFF.

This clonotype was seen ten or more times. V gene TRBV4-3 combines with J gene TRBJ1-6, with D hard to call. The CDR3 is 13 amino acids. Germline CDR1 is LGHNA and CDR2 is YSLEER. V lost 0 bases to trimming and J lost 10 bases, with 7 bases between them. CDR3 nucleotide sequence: TGCGCCAGCAGCCAAGATCCGTGGTCACCCCTCCACTTT. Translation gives CASSQDPWSPLHF.

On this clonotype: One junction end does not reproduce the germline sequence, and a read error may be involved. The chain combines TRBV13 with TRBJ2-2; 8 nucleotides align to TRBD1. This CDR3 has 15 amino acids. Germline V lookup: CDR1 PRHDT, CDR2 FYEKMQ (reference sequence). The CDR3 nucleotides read TGTGCCAGCAGCTCAGGGGGCGCGAATTCCGGGGAGCTGGTTTTT. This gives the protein CASSSGGANSGELVF.

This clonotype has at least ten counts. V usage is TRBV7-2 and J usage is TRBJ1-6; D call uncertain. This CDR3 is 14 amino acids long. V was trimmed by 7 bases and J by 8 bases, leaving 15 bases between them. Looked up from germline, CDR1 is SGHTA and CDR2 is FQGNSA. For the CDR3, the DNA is TGTGCCAGCACCAGAGCGGGGTTGGATTCACCCCTCCACTTT. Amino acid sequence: CASTRAGLDSPLHF.

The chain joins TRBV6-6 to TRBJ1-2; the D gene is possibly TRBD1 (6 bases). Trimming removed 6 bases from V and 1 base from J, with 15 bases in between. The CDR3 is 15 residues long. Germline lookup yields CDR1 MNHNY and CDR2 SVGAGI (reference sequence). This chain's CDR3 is CASSLQGTGNYGYTF. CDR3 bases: TGTGCCAGCAGCCTTCAGGGGACGGGTAACTATGGCTACACCTTC.

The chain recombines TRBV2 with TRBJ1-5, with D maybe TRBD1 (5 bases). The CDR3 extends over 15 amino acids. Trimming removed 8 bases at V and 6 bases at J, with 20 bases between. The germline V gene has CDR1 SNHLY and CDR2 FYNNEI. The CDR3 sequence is CASSLAAGGIQPQHF. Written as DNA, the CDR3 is TGTGCCAGCTCCCTGGCGGCGGGGGGAATTCAGCCCCAGCATTTT.

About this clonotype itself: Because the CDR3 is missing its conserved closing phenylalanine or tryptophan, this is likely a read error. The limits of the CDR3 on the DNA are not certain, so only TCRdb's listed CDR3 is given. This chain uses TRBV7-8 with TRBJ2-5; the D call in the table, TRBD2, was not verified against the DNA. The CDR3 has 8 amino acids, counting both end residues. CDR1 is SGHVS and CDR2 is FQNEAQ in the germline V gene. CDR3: CASRYPLP.

CDR3 DNA sequence: TGCAGTGCTAAGTGGGGCGGCCCCACAGATACGCAGTATTTT. The encoded protein is CSAKWGGPTDTQYF. This rearrangement joins TRBV20-1 to TRBJ2-3; D might be TRBD1 (5 bases). Trimming stripped 4 bases from V and 2 bases from J, with 13 bases between. The germline V gene has CDR1 DFQATT and CDR2 SNEGSKA (reference sequence). This CDR3 is built from 14 residues.

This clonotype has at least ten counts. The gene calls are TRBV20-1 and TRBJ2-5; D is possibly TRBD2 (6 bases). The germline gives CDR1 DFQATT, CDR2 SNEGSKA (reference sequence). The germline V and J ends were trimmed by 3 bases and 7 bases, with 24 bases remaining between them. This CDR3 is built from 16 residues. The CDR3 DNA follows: TGCAGTGCTAGTGAATTGGCCGCCAGGGCCGGGGGGACCCAGTACTTC. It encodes CSASELAARAGGTQYF.

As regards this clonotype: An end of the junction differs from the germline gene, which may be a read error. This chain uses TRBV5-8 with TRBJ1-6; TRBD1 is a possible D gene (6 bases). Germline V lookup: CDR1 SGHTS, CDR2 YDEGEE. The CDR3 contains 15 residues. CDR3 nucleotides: TGCGCCAGCAGTTTTATGGACAGTAATAATTCACCCCTCCACTTT. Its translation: CASSFMDSNNSPLHF.

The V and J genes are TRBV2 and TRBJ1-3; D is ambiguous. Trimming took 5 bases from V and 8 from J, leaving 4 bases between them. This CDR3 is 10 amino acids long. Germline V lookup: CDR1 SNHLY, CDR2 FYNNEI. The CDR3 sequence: CASSRDTIYF. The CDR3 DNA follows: TGTGCCAGCAGTCGGGACACCATATATTTT.

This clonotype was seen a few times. The DNA of the CDR3 is TGTGCCAGCAAACCGGGACAGTCCTACGAGCAGTACTTC. Residues: CASKPGQSYEQYF. The genes are TRBV6-5 and TRBJ2-7, with 7 bases aligning to TRBD1. Germline values: CDR1 MNHEY, CDR2 SVGAGI. CDR3 length: 13 amino acids. Trimming cost V 7 bases and J 1 base; bases outside gene matches: 4.

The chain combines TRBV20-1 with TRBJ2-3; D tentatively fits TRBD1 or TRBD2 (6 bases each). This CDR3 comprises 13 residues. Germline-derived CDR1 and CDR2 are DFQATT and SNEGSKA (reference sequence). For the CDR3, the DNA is TGCTCAAGGAGGGGGGCCCTCACAGATACGCAGTATTTT. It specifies CSRRGALTDTQYF.